What follows describes a single T cell receptor beta chain. Its antigen remains unidentified. This record belongs to a study of shared clonotypes between healthy human individuals. The overall study: Researchers drew samples from two women and a few men aged 18 to 49. Study results and caveats: An expected dependence of interdonor clonotype sharing on sequencing depth was noted.

Each sorted subset replicate got 200 ng genomic DNA, tens of thousands of genomes. TCRdb's table, derived via immunoSEQ multiplex PCR, lists solely in-frame clones and lacks some. This sample has approximately 1.9 million clones, with around 95% found just once. Naivety among CD8 cells was defined by CD45RO negativity and positive CCR7 selection, thereby excluding terminally differentiated effector memory CD45RA+ cells. Every donor was a Caucasian adult from Nashville, Tennessee. The sequence was obtained from a man between 18 and 29 years old in good health. Some clones in this sample may be carry-over from other donors' samples. The sequenced sample was naive CD8+ T cells from PBMCs.

The CDR3 region is CASSFRGDYGYTF. CDR3 nucleotides: TGTGCCAGCAGTTTCCGGGGGGACTATGGCTACACCTTC. The gene calls are TRBV28 and TRBJ1-2, with D possibly matching TRBD1 (5 bases). The CDR3 contains 13 residues. The germline V gene encodes CDR1 MDHEN and CDR2 SYDVKM. The ends were cut back, 3 bases at V and 3 bases at J, with 8 bases in the middle.